This entry concerns a single TCR beta chain. Its target antigen remains unknown. No base quality values were provided; no much bigger clone lies one nucleotide off. Enrolling through a virtual design, the prospective study's participants ranged in age from about 18 to 100 years and lived across some 23 United States geographic areas. Cohort assignment in the prospective study relied on participant-reported clinical history from a screening survey and a study questionnaire. In the prospective study, mobile phlebotomists collected whole blood, serum and a nasopharyngeal or oropharyngeal swab from each participant. Additional blood draws and questionnaires over an approximately two-month period could optionally be provided by prospective study participants. Prospective study blood samples were shipped either frozen or at room temperature before DNA extraction. CDR1 MNHNS and CDR2 SASEGT were looked up in the germline V gene. From the cysteine through the phenylalanine, the CDR3 covers 16 amino acids. The DNA shown is the 48-base CDR3, in frame from base 1. Trimming at the junction amounts to 2 bases on V and 0 bases on J, and the germline ends lie 11 bases apart.

This specimen comes from a study of blood T cell repertoires in COVID-19 (dated by TCRdb to the early 2020s). In terms of the full investigation: Collaborator samples came from the United States, Italy and Spain and covered acute and convalescent phases of COVID-19. Nearly every sample came with metadata listing a de-identified subject ID, COVID-19 status, age in years and sex. The repertoires were made available in a free public database intended to serve as a resource for research on the immune response to SARS-CoV-2. HLA class I and class II types, where available, came from metadata supplied by the sample provider rather than from assay-based typing. The material from the prospective study consisted of cDNA or gDNA derived from T cells, B-cell-depleted T cells, or PBMCs. Deeply sampled blood TCRbeta repertoires from subjects exposed to, actively infected with, or recovered from COVID-19 were included in the dataset. Samples were obtained from the ongoing ImmuneRACE study (first 160 participants) and from 1,254 subjects provided by 6 global collaborators.

Results and caveats for the whole study, not just this receptor: Clinical and demographic metadata were provided uncurated, with the amount varying by source and participant.

TCRbeta CDR3 regions were amplified from genomic DNA using the immunoSEQ Assay, a bias-controlled multiplex PCR. As for the original processing: Nucleated cell counts per sample were estimated from amplification of reference gene primers within the assay. To quantify the absolute abundance of each unique TCRbeta CDR3 rearrangement, sequence reads were collapsed and filtered. For each sample, productive Simpson clonality was calculated as the square root of Simpson's diversity index across productive rearrangements. TCRdb retrieved this table from immuneACCESS and kept in-frame rearrangements only. Not all clones are present; in checked studies, unresolved V genes account for under half, and no reason is known for the remainder. D and trimming were read from the DNA, whereas the V and J calls and clone size are those reported in that table. The sample records 200,000 to 250,000 clones, around 82% of which are singletons. 4.3% of the sample belongs to the ten largest clones.

Sequencing was carried out using PBMCs or T cells enriched from blood (not recorded which). The sequence is built from TRBV6-1 and TRBJ1-3; no D gene can be assigned with confidence. This receptor was taken from a man aged 25-40 years with acute COVID-19. The CDR3 has the sequence CASSEQVSSSGNTIYF. The nucleotides are TGTGCCAGCAGTGAACAGGTCTCCAGCTCTGGAAACACCATATATTTT.